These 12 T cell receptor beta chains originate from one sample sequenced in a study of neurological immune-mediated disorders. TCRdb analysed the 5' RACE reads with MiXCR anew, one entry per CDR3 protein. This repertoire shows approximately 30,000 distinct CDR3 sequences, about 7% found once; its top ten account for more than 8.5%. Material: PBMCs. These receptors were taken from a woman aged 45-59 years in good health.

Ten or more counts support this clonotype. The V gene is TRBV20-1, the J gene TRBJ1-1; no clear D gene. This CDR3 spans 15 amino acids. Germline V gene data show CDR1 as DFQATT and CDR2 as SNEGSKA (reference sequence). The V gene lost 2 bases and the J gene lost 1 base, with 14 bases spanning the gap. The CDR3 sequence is CSARSSLWANTEAFF. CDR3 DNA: TGCAGTGCTAGAAGTAGCCTTTGGGCGAACACTGAAGCTTTCTTT.

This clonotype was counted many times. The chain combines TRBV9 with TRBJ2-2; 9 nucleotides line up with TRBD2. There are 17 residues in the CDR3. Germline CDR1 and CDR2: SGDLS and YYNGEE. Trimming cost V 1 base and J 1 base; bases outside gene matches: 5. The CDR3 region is CASSVWGAGGNTGELFF. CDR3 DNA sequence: TGTGCCAGCAGCGTATGGGGAGCGGGAGGGAACACCGGGGAGCTGTTTTTT.

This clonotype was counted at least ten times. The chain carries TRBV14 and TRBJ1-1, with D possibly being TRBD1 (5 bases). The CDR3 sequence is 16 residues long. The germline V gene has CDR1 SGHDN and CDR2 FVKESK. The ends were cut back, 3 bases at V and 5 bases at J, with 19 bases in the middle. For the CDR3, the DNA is TGTGCCAGCAGCCATGGGGACCCCGGGACTAATACTGAAGCTTTCTTT. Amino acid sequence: CASSHGDPGTNTEAFF.

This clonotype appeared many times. The chain's CDR3 is CASRPGYSSYEQYF. CDR3 bases: TGTGCCAGCAGACCGGGATATAGCTCCTACGAGCAGTACTTC. The V and J genes are TRBV6-6 and TRBJ2-7, with D tentatively TRBD2 (5 bases). CDR3 size: 14 residues. Germline assignment: CDR1 MNHNY and CDR2 SVGAGI (reference sequence). Trimming removed 6 bases from V and 0 bases from J, with 12 bases in between.

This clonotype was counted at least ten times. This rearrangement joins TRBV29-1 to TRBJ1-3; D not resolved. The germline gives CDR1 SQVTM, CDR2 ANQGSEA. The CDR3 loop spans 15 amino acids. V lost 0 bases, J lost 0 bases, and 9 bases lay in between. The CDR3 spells CSVEDLTLSGNTIYF. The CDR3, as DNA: TGCAGCGTTGAAGATCTTACTCTCTCTGGAAACACCATATATTTT.

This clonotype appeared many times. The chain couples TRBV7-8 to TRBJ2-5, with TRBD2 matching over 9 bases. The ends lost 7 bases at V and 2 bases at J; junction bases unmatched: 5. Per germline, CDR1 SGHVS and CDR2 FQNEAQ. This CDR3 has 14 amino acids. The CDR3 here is CASTSTSGQETQYF. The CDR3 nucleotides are TGTGCCAGCACCTCAACTAGCGGGCAAGAGACCCAGTACTTC.

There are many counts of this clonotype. CDR3 bases: TGCAGTGCTGAACGCTTCGGACAGGGGCTGGGAGAGACCCAGTACTTC. It encodes CSAERFGQGLGETQYF. The chain carries TRBV20-1 and TRBJ2-5; TRBD1 matches at 9 bases. The CDR3 is made up of 16 amino acids. V gave up 5 bases and J gave up 4 bases; unmatched junction bases: 14. CDR1 and CDR2 from the germline V gene are DFQATT and SNEGSKA (reference sequence).

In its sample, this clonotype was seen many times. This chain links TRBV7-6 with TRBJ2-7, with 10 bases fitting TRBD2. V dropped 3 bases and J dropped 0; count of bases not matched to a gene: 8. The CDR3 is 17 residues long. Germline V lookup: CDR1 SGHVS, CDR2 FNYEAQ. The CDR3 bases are TGTGCCAGCAGCTTTAGCCGCGCTAGCGGGGGCTCCTACGAGCAGTACTTC. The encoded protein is CASSFSRASGGSYEQYF.

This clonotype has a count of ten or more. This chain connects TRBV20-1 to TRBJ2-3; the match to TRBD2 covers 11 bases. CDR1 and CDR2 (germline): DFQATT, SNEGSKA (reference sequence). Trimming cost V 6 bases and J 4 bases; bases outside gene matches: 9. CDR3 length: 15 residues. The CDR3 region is CSADLAGGRADTQYF. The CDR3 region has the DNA TGCAGTGCCGACCTAGCGGGGGGCAGGGCAGATACGCAGTATTTT.

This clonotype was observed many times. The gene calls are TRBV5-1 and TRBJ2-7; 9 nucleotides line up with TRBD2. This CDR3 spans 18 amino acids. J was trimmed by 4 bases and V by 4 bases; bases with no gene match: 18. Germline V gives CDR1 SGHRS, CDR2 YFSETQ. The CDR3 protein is CASSNGASGKAKGYEQYF. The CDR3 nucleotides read TGCGCCAGCAGCAATGGAGCTAGCGGGAAAGCCAAGGGGTACGAGCAGTACTTC.

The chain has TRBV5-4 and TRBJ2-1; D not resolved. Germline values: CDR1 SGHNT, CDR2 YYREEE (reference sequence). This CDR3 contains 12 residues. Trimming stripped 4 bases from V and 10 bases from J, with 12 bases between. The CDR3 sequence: CASSSPGWEQFF. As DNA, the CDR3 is TGTGCCAGCAGCAGTCCTGGCTGGGAGCAGTTCTTC.

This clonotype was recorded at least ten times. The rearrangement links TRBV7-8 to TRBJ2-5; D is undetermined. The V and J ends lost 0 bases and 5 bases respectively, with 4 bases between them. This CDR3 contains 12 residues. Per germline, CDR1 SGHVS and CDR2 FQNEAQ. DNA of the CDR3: TGTGCCAGCAGCTTAGCTAGGGAGACCCAGTACTTC. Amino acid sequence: CASSLARETQYF.